The clone carrying this TCR beta chain has only one observation. Its target is not known. Germline V gene data show CDR1 as SGHTA and CDR2 as FQGNSA. The germline V and J ends were trimmed by 6 bases and 4 bases, with 14 bases remaining between them. The CDR3 contains 14 residues. This sample is drawn from a study of chemoradiotherapy in HPV16-positive cancers. Study summary: Candidate HPV-specific T-cell clones and common TCR motifs came from functional assays in two HPV16-positive patients. General study findings and limits: Better recurrence-free survival went with HPV-responsive T-cell expansion in HPV16-positive patients.

Sequencing was performed with immunoSEQ multiplex PCR; in TCRdb, only in-frame clones are kept and a portion is missing. This table has some 30,000 clones, more than 75% appearing once. Over chemoradiotherapy, repertoires were sampled more than once. Sequenced material: blood, taken from a patient who underwent chemoradiotherapy. The source of this sequence is a human donor with HPV-associated anogenital cancer. The V gene is TRBV7-2, the J gene TRBJ2-3; D assignment may be TRBD1 or TRBD2 (5 bases each). CDR3 region: CASRRVGVSDTQYF. CDR3 bases: TGTGCCAGCAGAAGGGTGGGGGTTTCAGATACGCAGTATTTT.